The sequence of this T cell receptor beta chain was determined in a study of blood T cell repertoires in COVID-19. The CDR3 has 13 residues. The germline CDR1 and CDR2 sequences are MNHNS and SASEGT. V was clipped by 1 base and J by 8 bases, with 8 bases between them. This table comes from immunoSEQ multiplex PCR, and its TCRdb copy is limited to in-frame clones, with some not included. Of about 61,000 clones listed, 85% to 90% were seen once; the top ten hold 20% to 25%. The TCR sequence derives from a woman aged 45-59 years with active or convalescent COVID-19. This chain joins TRBV6-1 and TRBJ1-4, with D possibly matching TRBD1 (5 bases). Sequences were obtained from peripheral blood. The DNA of the CDR3 is TGTGCCAGCAGTGAAGTTGGGGGGGAAAAACTGTTTTTT. It specifies CASSEVGGEKLFF.